Listed here are 9 T cell receptor beta chains from one sample, sequenced in a study of tumor and adjacent non-tumor tissue in lung cancer. RNA was extracted from bulk tissue without any cell sorting. The library came from three nested PCR rounds adapted from ARM-PCR protocols. TCRdb re-derived calls from the multiplex PCR reads in MiXCR, one entry per CDR3 protein. The sample includes tens of thousands of distinct CDR3 sequences, 60% to 80% of them seen just once. The specimen sequenced was lung tumor tissue. The receptors were gathered from a woman in her 50s with non-small cell lung cancer.

On this clonotype itself: The conserved final phenylalanine or tryptophan is absent from the CDR3, which likely points to a read error. The chain combines TRBV28 with TRBJ2-1, with D uncertain. The CDR3 contains 12 residues. The V gene's germline CDR1 is MDHEN and CDR2 SYDVKM. The CDR3 bases are TGTGCCAGCAGAGACAACAACAACGAGCAGTTCTCC. This sequence encodes CASRDNNNEQFS.

Points on this clonotype: Sequence at one end of the junction differs from germline and may be a read error. The chain carries TRBV4-1 and TRBJ1-2; no clear D gene. The germline V gene encodes CDR1 MGHRA and CDR2 YSYEKL. The CDR3 has 14 residues. Here the CDR3 reads CASSQVSDNYVYTF. The CDR3 coding sequence is TGCGCGAGCAGCCAAGTTTCAGACAACTATGTCTACACCTTC.

There are many counts of this clonotype. The chain carries TRBV6-5 and TRBJ1-1, with D possibly matching TRBD1 (6 bases). This CDR3 has 13 residues. The germline gives CDR1 MNHEY, CDR2 SVGAGI. The V gene lost 6 bases and the J gene lost 3 bases, with 11 bases spanning the gap. CDR3 sequence reads: CASSRQADTEAFF. The CDR3 region has the DNA TGTGCCAGCAGCCGACAGGCTGACACTGAAGCTTTCTTT.

A remark on this clonotype: Possible read error: a much larger clone is one base away. The chain has TRBV7-9 and TRBJ1-3; TRBD1 is a possible D gene (5 bases). This CDR3 has 15 residues. CDR1 and CDR2 from the germline V gene are SEHNR and FQNEAQ (reference sequence). The chain's CDR3 is CASSFQGRSGNTLYF. In DNA, the CDR3 is TGTGCCAGCAGCTTCCAGGGCCGCTCTGGAAACACCTTATATTTT. The full variable domain, its missing parts supplied by reference TRBV7-9 and TRBJ1-3, is DTGVSQNPRHKITKRGQNVTFRCDPISEHNRLYWYRQTLGQGPEFLTYFQNEAQLEKSRLLSDRFSAERPKGSFSTLEIQRTEQGDSAMYLCASSFQGRSGNTLYFGEGSWLTVV.

The chain is built from TRBV6-1 and TRBJ1-5; no clear D. Trimming removed 6 bases from V and 3 bases from J, with 18 bases in between. Per the germline V gene, CDR1 is MNHNS and CDR2 is SASEGT. The CDR3 contains 16 residues. In nucleotides, the CDR3 is TGTGCCAGCAGATCGACGGGAGAGAGTACCAATCAGCCCCAGCATTTT. Translation: CASRSTGESTNQPQHF.

Notes on this clonotype: An end of the junction does not agree with germline; a read error may underlie this. The chain links TRBV28 to TRBJ2-7; D is undetermined. In germline, CDR1 is MDHEN, CDR2 SYDVKM. The CDR3 covers 12 residues. Here the CDR3 DNA reads TGTGACAGCAGTTTATGGTCCTACGAACAGTACTTC. Translation: CDSSLWSYEQYF.

A word on this clonotype: The junction differs from germline at one of its ends, possibly a read error. The chain combines TRBV6-6 with TRBJ2-7; no firm D call. Germline CDR1 is MNHNY and CDR2 is SVGAGI (reference sequence). The CDR3 extends over 14 amino acids. The CDR3 DNA follows: TGTGCCAGCAGTTACACCGAAGAGGCGGACGAGCAATACTTC. Amino acids: CASSYTEEADEQYF.

Written as DNA, the CDR3 is TGTGCCAGCAGCCAAGTAGAAGGGATTGGTACTGAAGCTTTCTTT. Protein sequence: CASSQVEGIGTEAFF. The chain is built from TRBV4-2 and TRBJ1-1; D remains ambiguous. CDR3 length equals 15 residues. Germline V gene sequence: CDR1 LGHNA, CDR2 YNFKEQ. Trimming took off 1 base at V and 5 bases at J, with 14 bases between the two ends.

This chain's CDR3 is CSARLLELARETQYF. The CDR3 DNA sequence: TGCAGTGCTAGACTCCTGGAACTAGCTAGAGAGACCCAGTACTTC. The V and J genes are TRBV20-1 and TRBJ2-5; the D gene is possibly TRBD2 (6 bases). CDR1 is DFQATT, CDR2 SNEGSKA, per germline (reference sequence). This CDR3 is built from 15 residues. V was cut by 2 bases and J by 4 bases, with 17 bases left in between.